This T cell receptor beta chain was captured by sequencing in a study of blood T cell repertoires in COVID-19. Overall study: The United States, Italy and Spain provided the acute and convalescent COVID-19 samples. Sources were T cells, B-cell-depleted T cells, or PBMCs; the material itself was cDNA or gDNA.

Source study methods: It was from reference gene primer amplification that nucleated cell counts were estimated. Assay: immunoSEQ multiplex PCR; the TCRdb copy retains only in-frame clones and omits some. V and J calls and clone size follow that table, whereas D and trimming were derived from the DNA. The data show about 74,000 clones, about 83% seen once. This CDR3 has 16 residues. V shed 3 bases and J 6 bases; nucleotides not matched to a gene: 8. Per germline, CDR1 KGHSH and CDR2 LQKENI. This TCR was sampled from a man between 65 and 85 years old with acute or convalescent COVID-19. This chain links TRBV18 with TRBJ2-2; TRBD1 matches 9 bases. Sequencing used peripheral blood. The CDR3 protein is CASSPRDRAVAGELFF. In nucleotides, the CDR3 is TGTGCCAGCTCACCGCGGGACAGGGCCGTGGCCGGGGAGCTGTTTTTT.